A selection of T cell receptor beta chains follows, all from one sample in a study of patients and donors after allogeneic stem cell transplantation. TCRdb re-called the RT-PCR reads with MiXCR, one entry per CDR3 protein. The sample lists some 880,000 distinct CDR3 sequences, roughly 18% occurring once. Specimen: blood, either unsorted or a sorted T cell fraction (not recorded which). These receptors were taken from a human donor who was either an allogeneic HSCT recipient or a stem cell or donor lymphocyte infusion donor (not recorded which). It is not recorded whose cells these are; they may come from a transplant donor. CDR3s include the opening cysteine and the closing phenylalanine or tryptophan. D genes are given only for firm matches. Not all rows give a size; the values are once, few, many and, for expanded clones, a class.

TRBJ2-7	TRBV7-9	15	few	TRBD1	CASSASDRGRYEQYF	TGTGCCAGCAGCGCCAGCGACAGGGGCAGGTACGAGCAGTACTTC
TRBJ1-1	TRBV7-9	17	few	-	CASSLGGGRTLNTEAFF	TGTGCCAGCAGCTTAGGAGGGGGGAGAACCTTGAACACTGAAGCTTTCTTT
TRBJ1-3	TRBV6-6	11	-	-	CASSGGDTIYF	TGTGCCAGCAGCGGGGGAGACACCATATATTTT
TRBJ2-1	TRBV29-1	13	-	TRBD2	CSVCSGNYNEQFF	TGCAGCGTCTGCAGCGGGAACTACAATGAGCAGTTCTTC
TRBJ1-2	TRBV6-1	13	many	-	CASSSGVNYGYTF	TGTGCCAGCAGCTCCGGGGTTAACTATGGCTACACCTTC
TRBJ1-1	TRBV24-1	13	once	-	CATSRLENTEAFF	TGTGCCACCAGCCGATTGGAGAACACTGAAGCTTTCTTT
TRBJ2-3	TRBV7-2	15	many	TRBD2	CASSPSGGNTDTQYF	TGTGCCAGCAGCCCTAGCGGGGGGAACACAGATACGCAGTATTTT
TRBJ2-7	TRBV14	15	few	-	CASSQVLRSVHEQYF	TGTGCCAGCAGCCAAGTGCTGAGGTCGGTTCACGAGCAGTACTTC
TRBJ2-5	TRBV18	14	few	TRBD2	CASSTGGARETQYF	TGTGCCAGCTCAACCGGGGGGGCCCGGGAGACCCAGTACTTC
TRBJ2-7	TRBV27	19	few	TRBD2	CASSLTGTSGITKSYEQYF	TGTGCCAGCAGTCTTACCGGGACTAGCGGGATTACTAAGTCCTACGAGCAGTACTTC
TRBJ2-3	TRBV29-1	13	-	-	CSVDAPSQDTQYF	TGCAGCGTTGATGCGCCAAGTCAAGATACGCAGTATTTT
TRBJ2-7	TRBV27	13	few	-	CASSSGTPGEQYF	TGTGCCAGCAGTTCAGGGACCCCAGGCGAGCAGTACTTC
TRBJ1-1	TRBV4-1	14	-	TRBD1	CASSQVRGGPEAFF	TGCGCCAGCAGCCAAGTCAGAGGGGGCCCTGAAGCTTTCTTT
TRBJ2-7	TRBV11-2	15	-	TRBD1	CASSHVGQGSYEQYF	TGTGCCAGCAGTCATGTGGGACAGGGGTCCTACGAGCAGTACTTC
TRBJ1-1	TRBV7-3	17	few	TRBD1	CASSLWGQGTGVTEAFF	TGTGCCAGCAGCTTATGGGGACAGGGGACCGGGGTCACTGAAGCTTTCTTT
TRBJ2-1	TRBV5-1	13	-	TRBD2	CASSSGLAAEQFF	TGCGCCAGCAGCTCCGGACTAGCCGCTGAGCAGTTCTTC
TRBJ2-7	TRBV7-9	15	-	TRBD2	CASSLGSGISYEQYF	TGTGCCAGCAGCTTAGGAAGCGGGATTTCCTACGAGCAGTACTTC
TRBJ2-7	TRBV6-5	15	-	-	CASSYSSDKMGEQYF	TGTGCCAGCAGTTACTCATCAGACAAGATGGGCGAGCAGTACTTC
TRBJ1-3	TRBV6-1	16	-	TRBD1	CASSDRTGISGNTIYF	TGTGCCAGCAGTGATAGGACAGGGATCTCTGGAAACACCATATATTTT
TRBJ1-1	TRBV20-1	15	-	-	CSARDAPLSGTEAFF	TGCAGTGCTAGAGATGCCCCTTTATCGGGCACTGAAGCTTTCTTT
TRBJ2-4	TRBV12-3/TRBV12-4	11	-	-	CASSATATQYF	TGTGCCAGCAGCGCGACAGCCACTCAGTACTTC
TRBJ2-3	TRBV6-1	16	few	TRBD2	CASSARLAGGPDTQYF	TGTGCCAGCAGTGCCCGACTAGCGGGGGGCCCAGATACGCAGTATTTT
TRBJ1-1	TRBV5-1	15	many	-	CASSPQGPVNTEAFF	TGCGCCAGCAGCCCCCAGGGCCCAGTGAACACTGAAGCTTTCTTT
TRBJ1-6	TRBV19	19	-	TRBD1	CASSMKGQGANSYNSPLHF	TGTGCCAGTAGTATGAAGGGACAGGGGGCCAACTCCTATAATTCACCCCTCCACTTT
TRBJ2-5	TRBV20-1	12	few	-	CSAPGPFETQYF	TGCAGTGCTCCGGGGCCCTTTGAGACCCAGTACTTC
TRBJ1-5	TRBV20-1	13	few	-	CSATTGPNQPQHF	TGCAGTGCTACGACAGGTCCTAATCAGCCCCAGCATTTT
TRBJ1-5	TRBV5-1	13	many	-	CASSLRAGQPQHF	TGCGCCAGCAGCTTACGGGCCGGTCAGCCCCAGCATTTT
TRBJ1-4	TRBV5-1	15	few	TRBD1	CASSTDRAADEKLFF	TGCGCCAGCAGCACGGACAGGGCGGCGGATGAAAAACTGTTTTTT
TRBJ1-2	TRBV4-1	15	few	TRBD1	CASSQPGPDREGYTF	TGCGCCAGCAGCCAACCGGGCCCAGACAGGGAAGGCTACACCTTC
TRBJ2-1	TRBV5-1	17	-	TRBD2	CASSPTLTSSSYNEQFF	TGCGCCAGCAGCCCGACCCTGACTAGCAGCTCCTACAATGAGCAGTTCTTC
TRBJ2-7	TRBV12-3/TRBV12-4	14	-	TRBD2	CASSFGGRAFEQYF	TGTGCCAGCAGTTTTGGAGGGAGGGCCTTCGAGCAGTACTTC
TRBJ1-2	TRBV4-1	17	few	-	CASSHQHSWGWNYGYTF	TGCGCCAGCAGCCACCAACACTCGTGGGGGTGGAACTATGGCTACACCTTC
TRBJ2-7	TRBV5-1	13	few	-	CASSNRTGGEQYF	TGCGCCAGCAGCAATCGTACCGGAGGGGAGCAGTACTTC
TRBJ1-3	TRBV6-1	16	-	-	CASGTVVVGSGNTIYF	TGTGCCAGCGGAACAGTAGTTGTCGGTTCTGGAAACACCATATATTTT